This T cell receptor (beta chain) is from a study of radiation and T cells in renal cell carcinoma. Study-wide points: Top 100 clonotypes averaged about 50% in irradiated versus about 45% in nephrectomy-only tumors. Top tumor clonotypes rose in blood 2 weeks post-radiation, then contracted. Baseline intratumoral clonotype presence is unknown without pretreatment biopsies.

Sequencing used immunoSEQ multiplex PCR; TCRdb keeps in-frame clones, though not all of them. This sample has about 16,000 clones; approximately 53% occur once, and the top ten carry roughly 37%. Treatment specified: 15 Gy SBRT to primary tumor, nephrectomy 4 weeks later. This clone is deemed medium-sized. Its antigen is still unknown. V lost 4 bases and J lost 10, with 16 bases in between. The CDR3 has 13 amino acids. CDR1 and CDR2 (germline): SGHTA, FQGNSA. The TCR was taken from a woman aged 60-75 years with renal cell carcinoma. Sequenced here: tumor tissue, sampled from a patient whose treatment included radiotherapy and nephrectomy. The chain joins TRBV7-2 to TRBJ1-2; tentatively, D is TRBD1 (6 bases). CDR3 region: CASSSQAGQPYTF. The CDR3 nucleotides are TGTGCCAGCAGCTCGCAAGCCGGACAGCCCTACACCTTC. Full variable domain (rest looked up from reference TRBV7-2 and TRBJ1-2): GAGVSQSPSNKVTEKGKDVELRCDPISGHTALYWYRQSLGQGLEFLIYFQGNSAPDKSGLPSDRFSAERTGGSVSTLTIQRTQQEDSAVYLCASSSQAGQPYTFGSGTRLTVV.